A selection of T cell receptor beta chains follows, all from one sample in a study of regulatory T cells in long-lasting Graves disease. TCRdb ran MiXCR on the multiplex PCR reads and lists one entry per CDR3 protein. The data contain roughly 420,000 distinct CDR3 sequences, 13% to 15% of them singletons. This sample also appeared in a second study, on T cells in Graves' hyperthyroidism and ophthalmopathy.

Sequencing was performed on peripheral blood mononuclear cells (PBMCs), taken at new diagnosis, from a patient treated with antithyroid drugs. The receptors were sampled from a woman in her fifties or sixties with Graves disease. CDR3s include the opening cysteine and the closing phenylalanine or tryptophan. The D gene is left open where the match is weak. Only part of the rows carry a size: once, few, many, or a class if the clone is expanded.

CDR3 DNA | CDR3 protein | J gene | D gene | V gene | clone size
TGTGCCAGCAGCCAAGTTAGGTCAGACAGGCTAAGCTCCTACAATGAGCAGTTCTTC | CASSQVRSDRLSSYNEQFF | TRBJ2-1 | NA | TRBV3-1 | many
TGTGCCAGCCCACCACCCGGACAAGAGACCCAGTACTTC | CASPPPGQETQYF | TRBJ2-5 | NA | TRBV18 | NA
TGTGCCAGCAGCGTTACTTCTAGCGGGAGCACAGATACGCAGTATTTT | CASSVTSSGSTDTQYF | TRBJ2-3 | TRBD2 | TRBV9 | NA
TGCGCCAGCAGCCAAGATCTTCAAGTTAGCGGCCCCTACAATGAGCAGTTCTTC | CASSQDLQVSGPYNEQFF | TRBJ2-1 | NA | TRBV4-1 | NA
TGTGCCAGCAGTGGATTACAGGGGGTGCGGGAGACCCAGTACTTC | CASSGLQGVRETQYF | TRBJ2-5 | TRBD1 | TRBV2 | many
TGCGCCAGCAGCCCGGGTATGCGACTCTCCTACGAGCAGTACTTC | CASSPGMRLSYEQYF | TRBJ2-7 | NA | TRBV5-1 | few
TGTGCCAGCAAACGGGAATACGAGCAGTACTTC | CASKREYEQYF | TRBJ2-7 | NA | TRBV2 | NA
TGTGCCAGCAACCCCACTAGCCTGACTATTGTGCAGTACTTC | CASNPTSLTIVQYF | TRBJ2-7 | NA | TRBV2 | many
TGTGCCAGCAGCTTTATCAGGGGGCCATCCTACGAGCAGTACTTC | CASSFIRGPSYEQYF | TRBJ2-7 | TRBD1 | TRBV11-2 | few
TGCGCCAGCAGCCAAGAGCTGGGACAGACAAACTATGGCTACACCTTC | CASSQELGQTNYGYTF | TRBJ1-2 | TRBD1 | TRBV4-1 | NA
TGTGCCAGCAGTTTTACCGGGACTAGCGGGAACAATGAGCAGTTCTTC | CASSFTGTSGNNEQFF | TRBJ2-1 | TRBD2 | TRBV7-6 | many
TGTGCCAGCAGTGAAGCGAGGCCGACGCCCTTTGTCCTCTTGTTAGCCAAAAACATTCAGTACTTC | CASSEARPTPFVLLLAKNIQYF | TRBJ2-4 | NA | TRBV2 | many
TGTGCCAGCAGTCGTATAGGACTGACTAGCGGGAGCTCCTACGAGCAGTACTTC | CASSRIGLTSGSSYEQYF | TRBJ2-7 | TRBD2 | TRBV28 | many
TGCGCCAGCAGCCAAGATACCGGGTACGAGTCCTACGAGCAGTACTTC | CASSQDTGYESYEQYF | TRBJ2-7 | NA | TRBV4-1 | NA
TGTGCCAGCAGAGAGGGGACGGCTTCCTACAATGAGCAGCTCTTC | CASREGTASYNEQLF | TRBJ2-1 | NA | TRBV6-2/TRBV6-3 | NA
TGTGCCAGCAGTGAATCAGGTGTGACAGGGTGGAGTGGCTACACCTTC | CASSESGVTGWSGYTF | TRBJ1-2 | TRBD1 | TRBV6-1 | few
TGTGCCAGCAGTCTAGACCCCGGAGGGGGCAAAAACATTCAGTACTTC | CASSLDPGGGKNIQYF | TRBJ2-4 | NA | TRBV28 | many
TGCGCCAGCAGCCCTAGGACAGGGGATTTTTTACCCGGGGAGCTGTTTTTT | CASSPRTGDFLPGELFF | TRBJ2-2 | TRBD1 | TRBV5-1 | NA
TGTGCCAGCAGTTTATCAGGTGCCCAAGAGACCCAGTACTTC | CASSLSGAQETQYF | TRBJ2-5 | NA | TRBV12-3/TRBV12-4 | many
TGTGCCAGCACTCCCCCCCAGCACCACGAGCAGTACTTC | CASTPPQHHEQYF | TRBJ2-7 | NA | TRBV13 | many
TGTGCCAGCAGCTTAAGAGGGGACAGCGCGAAAGAGACCCAGTACTTC | CASSLRGDSAKETQYF | TRBJ2-5 | TRBD1 | TRBV13 | NA
TGCGCCAGCAGCTTGGAACTAGACCTGGATACGCAGTATTTT | CASSLELDLDTQYF | TRBJ2-3 | NA | TRBV5-1 | once
TGCAGCGTTGAAGTGGGATTCTCCTACAATGAGCAGTTCTTC | CSVEVGFSYNEQFF | TRBJ2-1 | NA | TRBV29-1 | NA
TGTGCCAGCAGCCAGGACAGGGTAGAGACCCAGTACTTC | CASSQDRVETQYF | TRBJ2-5 | TRBD1 | TRBV6-1 | NA
TGTGCCAGCAGCTCAACGGACCTACGCTCTGGAAACACCATATATTTT | CASSSTDLRSGNTIYF | TRBJ1-3 | NA | TRBV7-9 | many
TGTGCCTGGAGTCTTCCAGGGGGCGAGCAGTACTTC | CAWSLPGGEQYF | TRBJ2-7 | TRBD1 | TRBV30 | NA
TGCAGCGCTCAGGCAGGGCTCACCTACGAGCAGTACTTC | CSAQAGLTYEQYF | TRBJ2-7 | NA | TRBV29-1 | few
TGTGCCAGCAGTACCCCCGGGACAGGGGACTATGGCTACACCTTC | CASSTPGTGDYGYTF | TRBJ1-2 | TRBD1 | TRBV28 | many
TGCGCCAGCAGCTCTCAGACAGGGATGAACACTGAAGCTTTCTTT | CASSSQTGMNTEAFF | TRBJ1-1 | TRBD1 | TRBV5-1 | NA
TGTGCCAGCAGTTTATTCCCCCAAGAGACCCAGTACTTC | CASSLFPQETQYF | TRBJ2-5 | NA | TRBV27 | NA
TGTGCCAGCAGTTCCCTAGCGGGAGCAGTCGAGCAGTACTTC | CASSSLAGAVEQYF | TRBJ2-7 | TRBD2 | TRBV12-3/TRBV12-4 | many
TGTGCCAGCAGCCGACAGCCCGGAGTGGGCTATGGCTACACCTTC | CASSRQPGVGYGYTF | TRBJ1-2 | NA | TRBV3-1 | many
TGTGCCTGGGGAGGGACTAACTCATATACGCAGTATTTT | CAWGGTNSYTQYF | TRBJ2-3 | TRBD2 | TRBV30 | NA
TGTGCCAGCAGCGCCCGGGGGACACGTTCCACAGATACGCAGTATTTT | CASSARGTRSTDTQYF | TRBJ2-3 | NA | TRBV9 | many
TGTGCTAGTGGTTTGGACGGGACAGGGGGTATGAATGAGCAGTTCTTC | CASGLDGTGGMNEQFF | TRBJ2-1 | TRBD1 | TRBV12-5 | few
TGTGCCAGCAGCCCAACAGGGGATTATGGCTACACCTTC | CASSPTGDYGYTF | TRBJ1-2 | TRBD1 | TRBV27 | many
TGTGCCAGCAGTTACTCGACCCGGGGTACCAACGAGCAGTACTTC | CASSYSTRGTNEQYF | TRBJ2-7 | NA | TRBV6-5 | NA
TGTGCCAGCAAAGGACAGGAGTTTAGCGGGAGGGCCAGGTACGAGCAGTACTTC | CASKGQEFSGRARYEQYF | TRBJ2-7 | TRBD2 | TRBV28 | many
TGTGCCAGCAGTTCCTACCTCAACCTTGCAACTAATGAAAAACTGTTTTTT | CASSSYLNLATNEKLFF | TRBJ1-4 | NA | TRBV27 | NA
TGTGCCAGCAGCTTAGCGGTGGAAGAATTGAACACTGAAGCTTTCTTT | CASSLAVEELNTEAFF | TRBJ1-1 | NA | TRBV7-2 | NA
TGTGCCAGCAGTTTATCGGGGACTACAAGTAGCGGCAATGAGCAGTTCTTC | CASSLSGTTSSGNEQFF | TRBJ2-1 | TRBD2 | TRBV28 | many
TGTGCCAGCAGTGAAGCGTTGGGGGGCTGGGAGACCCAGTACTTC | CASSEALGGWETQYF | TRBJ2-5 | NA | TRBV6-1 | NA
TGTGCCAGCAGTTACGGAGGGGCGTCCTACAATGAGCAGTTCTTC | CASSYGGASYNEQFF | TRBJ2-1 | NA | TRBV6-5 | many
TGTGCCAGCAGCCCCCCCGGCGGGGGTGAAAAACTGTTTTTT | CASSPPGGGEKLFF | TRBJ1-4 | NA | TRBV7-9 | many
TGTGCCAGCAGCCAAGCTTCAGGGGTCACTGAAGCTTTCTTT | CASSQASGVTEAFF | TRBJ1-1 | NA | TRBV3-1 | many
TGTGCCAGCAGTTTGTCAGGCTCCCTCTCCTACGAGCAGTACTTC | CASSLSGSLSYEQYF | TRBJ2-7 | NA | TRBV12-3/TRBV12-4 | many
TGTGCCAGCAGTTTCATCCGACAGGCCTTATTGAATTCACCCCTCCACTTT | CASSFIRQALLNSPLHF | TRBJ1-6 | NA | TRBV28 | many
TGCGCCAGCAGCTTGGTGGAGGGGGCACGGTATGGCTACACCTTC | CASSLVEGARYGYTF | TRBJ1-2 | TRBD1 | TRBV5-1 | many
TGCAGTGCCAATCTAGCGGGAGCTATGCAGACCCAGTACTTC | CSANLAGAMQTQYF | TRBJ2-5 | TRBD2 | TRBV20-1 | many
TGCAGTGCTCTGCGGACAGGGGGCCCCTACGAGCAGTACTTC | CSALRTGGPYEQYF | TRBJ2-7 | TRBD1 | TRBV20-1 | many
TGTGCCAGCAGTTTTTCGGCATTAGGAAACGAGCAGTACTTC | CASSFSALGNEQYF | TRBJ2-7 | NA | TRBV28 | few